The clone carrying this T cell receptor beta chain came up a few times. Its antigen is undetermined. CDR3 length: 13 amino acids. V lost 6 bases, J lost 8 bases, and 13 bases lay in between. Germline CDR1 reads SNHLY; CDR2 reads FYNNEI. The CDR3 regions of TCR beta were amplified from RNA transcripts. RT-PCR in the first round (using the HTBI primer set) targeted the TCR CDR3. MiXCR was run by TCRdb on the multiplex PCR reads, yielding one entry per CDR3 protein. This sample has about 320,000 distinct CDR3 sequences; roughly 17% occur once, and the top ten carry approximately 31%. The entry originates in a study of T cells in Graves' hyperthyroidism and ophthalmopathy. Study results and caveats: Ophthalmopathy was told apart from stable hyperthyroidism by a 13 V-J model.

This TCR came from a young man with Graves' hyperthyroidism. The gene calls are TRBV2 and TRBJ1-4; D gene unclear. What was sequenced was blood. The CDR3, as DNA: TGTGCCAGCAGACACGCCGCGAGCGAAAAACTGTTTTTT. It translates to CASRHAASEKLFF.